This TCR beta chain was sequenced for a study of blood T cell repertoires in COVID-19. Original data processing: How many nucleated cells were present was estimated from reference gene primer amplification. Clones were sequenced by immunoSEQ multiplex PCR, and TCRdb holds only the in-frame ones, with some missing. That table supplies the V and J calls and clone size; D and trimming were determined from the DNA. The profile shows 35,000 to 55,000 clones, 90% of them singletons. The V gene's germline CDR1 is SGHKS and CDR2 YYEKEE (reference sequence). The length of the CDR3 is 15 residues. V was shortened by 4 bases and J by 0 bases, with 13 bases between the two germline ends. This clone was detected a few times.

The V gene is TRBV5-5, the J gene TRBJ1-1; the D gene is possibly TRBD1 (5 bases). This TCR derives from a human donor in a cohort sampled during active COVID-19. The sequencing sample was made of peripheral blood. CDR3 sequence (DNA): TGTGCCAGCAGCGATCGACAGAAGCTGAACACTGAAGCTTTCTTT. This sequence encodes CASSDRQKLNTEAFF.